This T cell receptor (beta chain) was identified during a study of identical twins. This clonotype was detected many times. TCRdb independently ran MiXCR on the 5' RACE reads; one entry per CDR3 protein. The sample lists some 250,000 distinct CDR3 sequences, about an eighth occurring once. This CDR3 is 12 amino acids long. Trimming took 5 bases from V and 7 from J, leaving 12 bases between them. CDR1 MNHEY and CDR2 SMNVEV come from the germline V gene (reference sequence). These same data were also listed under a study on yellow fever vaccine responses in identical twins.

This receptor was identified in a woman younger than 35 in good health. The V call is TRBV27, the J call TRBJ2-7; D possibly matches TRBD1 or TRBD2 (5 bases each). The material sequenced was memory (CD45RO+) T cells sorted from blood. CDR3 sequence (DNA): TGTGCCAGCAGTCCGGGGCCGGGGGAGCAGTACTTC. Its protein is CASSPGPGEQYF.